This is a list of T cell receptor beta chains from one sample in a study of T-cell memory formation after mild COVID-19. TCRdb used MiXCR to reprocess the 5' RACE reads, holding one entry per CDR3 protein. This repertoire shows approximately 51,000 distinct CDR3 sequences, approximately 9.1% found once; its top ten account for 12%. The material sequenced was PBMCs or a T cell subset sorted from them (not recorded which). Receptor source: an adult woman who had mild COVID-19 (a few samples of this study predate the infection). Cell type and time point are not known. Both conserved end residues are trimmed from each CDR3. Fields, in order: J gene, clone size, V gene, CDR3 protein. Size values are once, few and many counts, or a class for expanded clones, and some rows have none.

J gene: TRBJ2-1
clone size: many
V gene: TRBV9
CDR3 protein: ASSEGGQSYNEQF

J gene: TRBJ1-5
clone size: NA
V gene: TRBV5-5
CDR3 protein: ASRPGHISNQPQH

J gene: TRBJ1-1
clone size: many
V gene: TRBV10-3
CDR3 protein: AISESGTAHAYTEAF

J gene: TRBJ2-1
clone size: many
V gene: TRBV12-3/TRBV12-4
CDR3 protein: ASSPRQTLRNEQF

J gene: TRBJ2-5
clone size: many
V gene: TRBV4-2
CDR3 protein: ASSQDWETQY

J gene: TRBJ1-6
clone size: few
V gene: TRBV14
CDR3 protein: ASSQLSSYNSPLH

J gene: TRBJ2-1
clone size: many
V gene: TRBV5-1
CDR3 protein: ASSLSPLGGPYNEQF

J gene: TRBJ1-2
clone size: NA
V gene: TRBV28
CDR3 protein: ASSLKVRVGGYT

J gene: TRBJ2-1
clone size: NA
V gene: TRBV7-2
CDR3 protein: ASSSTSSGVNEQF

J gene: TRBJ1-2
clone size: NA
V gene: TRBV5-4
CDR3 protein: ASSFRDRGYYGYT

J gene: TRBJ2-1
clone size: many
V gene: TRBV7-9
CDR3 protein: ASSLSSSGSEDEQF

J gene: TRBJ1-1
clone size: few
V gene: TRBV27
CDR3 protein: ASSFLQGNSEAF

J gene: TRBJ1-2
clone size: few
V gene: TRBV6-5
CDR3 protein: ASSYTGQGPGYT

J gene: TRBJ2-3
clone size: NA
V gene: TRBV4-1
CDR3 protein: ASSKTGDSTDTQY

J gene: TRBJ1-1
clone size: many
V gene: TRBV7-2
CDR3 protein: ASSNPGVVAF

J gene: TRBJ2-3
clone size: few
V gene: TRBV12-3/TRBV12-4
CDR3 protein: ASSRPDRSLGYTQY

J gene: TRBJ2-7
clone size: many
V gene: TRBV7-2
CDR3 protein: ASTPRVVHEQY

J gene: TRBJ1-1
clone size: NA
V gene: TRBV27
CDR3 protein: ASSSWGMNTEAF

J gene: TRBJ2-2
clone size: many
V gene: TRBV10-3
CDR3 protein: ATREDTGELF

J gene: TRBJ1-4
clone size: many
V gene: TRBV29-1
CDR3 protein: SVEDPRGREKLF

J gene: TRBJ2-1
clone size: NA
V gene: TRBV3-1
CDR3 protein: ASSPVGGGGALDEQF

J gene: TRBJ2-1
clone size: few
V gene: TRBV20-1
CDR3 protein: SARDPERGENNEQF

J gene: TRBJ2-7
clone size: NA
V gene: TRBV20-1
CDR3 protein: SARDRWAGGPAEQY

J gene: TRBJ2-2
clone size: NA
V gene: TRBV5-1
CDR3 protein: ASSSRQGLTGELF

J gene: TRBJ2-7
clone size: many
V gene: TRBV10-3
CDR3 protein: AISGAYEQY

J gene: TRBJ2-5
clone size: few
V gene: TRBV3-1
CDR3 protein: ASSQDVETQY

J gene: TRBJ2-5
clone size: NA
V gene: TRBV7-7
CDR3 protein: ASSLGTGGQETQY

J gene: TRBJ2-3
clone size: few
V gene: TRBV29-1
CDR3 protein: SARGRGRGDTQY

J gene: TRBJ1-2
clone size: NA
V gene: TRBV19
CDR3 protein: ASTRDSVFYGYT

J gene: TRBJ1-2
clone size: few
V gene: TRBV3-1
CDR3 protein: ASSRDRRYGYT

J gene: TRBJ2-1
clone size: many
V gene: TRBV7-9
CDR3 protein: ASSLFGGFGRNEQF

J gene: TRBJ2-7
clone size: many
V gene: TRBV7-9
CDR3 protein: ASSLASTEQY

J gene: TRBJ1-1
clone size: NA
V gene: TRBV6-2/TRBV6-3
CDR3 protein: ASSYAFMNTEAF

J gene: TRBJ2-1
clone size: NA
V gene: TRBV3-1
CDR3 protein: ASSPLLAGGQEQF

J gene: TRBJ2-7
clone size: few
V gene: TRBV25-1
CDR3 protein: ASSESAGDYEQY

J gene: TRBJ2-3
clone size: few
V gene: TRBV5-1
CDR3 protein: ASAGVLTDTQY

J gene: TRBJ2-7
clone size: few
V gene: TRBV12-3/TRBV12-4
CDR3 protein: ASSLGQSGSYEQY

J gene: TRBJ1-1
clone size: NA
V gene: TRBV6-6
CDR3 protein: ASSLAGGPNTEAF

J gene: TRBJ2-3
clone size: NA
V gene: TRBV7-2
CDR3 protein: ASSLVGGTDTQY

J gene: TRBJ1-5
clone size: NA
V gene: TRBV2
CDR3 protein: ASYPTGVVSQPQH

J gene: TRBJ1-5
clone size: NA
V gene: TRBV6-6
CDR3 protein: ASSWLGVGNQPQH

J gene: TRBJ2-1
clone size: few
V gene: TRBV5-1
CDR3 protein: ASSLMTTTIEQF

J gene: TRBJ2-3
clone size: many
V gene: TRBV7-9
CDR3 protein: ASSADTQY